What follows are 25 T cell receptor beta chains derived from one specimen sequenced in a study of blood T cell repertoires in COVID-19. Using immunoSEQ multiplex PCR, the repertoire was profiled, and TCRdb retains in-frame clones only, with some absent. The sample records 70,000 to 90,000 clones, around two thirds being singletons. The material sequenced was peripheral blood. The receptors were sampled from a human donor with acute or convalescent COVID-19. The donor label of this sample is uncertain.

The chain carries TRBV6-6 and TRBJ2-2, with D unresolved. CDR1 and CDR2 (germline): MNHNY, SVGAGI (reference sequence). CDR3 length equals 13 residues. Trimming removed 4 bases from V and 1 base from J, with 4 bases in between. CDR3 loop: CASSLRNTGELFF. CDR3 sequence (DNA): TGTGCCAGCAGTTTGCGGAACACCGGGGAGCTGTTTTTT.

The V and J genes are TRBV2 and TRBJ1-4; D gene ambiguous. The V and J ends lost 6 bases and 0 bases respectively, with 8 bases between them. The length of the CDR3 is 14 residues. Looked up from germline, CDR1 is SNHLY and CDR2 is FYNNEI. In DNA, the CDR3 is TGTGCCAGCAGCGAGATAACAACTAATGAAAAACTGTTTTTT. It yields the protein CASSEITTNEKLFF.

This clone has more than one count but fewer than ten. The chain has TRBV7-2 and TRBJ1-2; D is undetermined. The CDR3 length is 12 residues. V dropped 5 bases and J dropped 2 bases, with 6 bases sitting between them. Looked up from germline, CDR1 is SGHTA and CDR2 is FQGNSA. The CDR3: CASSPENYGYTF. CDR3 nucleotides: TGTGCCAGCAGCCCTGAGAACTATGGCTACACCTTC.

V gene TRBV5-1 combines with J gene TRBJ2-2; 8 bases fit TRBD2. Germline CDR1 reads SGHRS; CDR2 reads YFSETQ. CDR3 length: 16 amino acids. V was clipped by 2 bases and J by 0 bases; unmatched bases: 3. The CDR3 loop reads CASSFSSGTNTGELFF. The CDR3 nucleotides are TGCGCCAGCAGCTTCAGTAGCGGGACGAACACCGGGGAGCTGTTTTTT.

CDR3 sequence reads: CSALQGGSNQPQHF. The CDR3 DNA follows: TGCAGCGCCCTACAGGGGGGATCAAATCAGCCCCAGCATTTT. The V gene is TRBV29-1, the J gene TRBJ1-5, with 8 positions matching TRBD1. Germline values: CDR1 SQVTM, CDR2 ANQGSEA. This CDR3 region has 14 residues. Trimming at V came to 7 bases and at J to 4 bases, leaving 9 bases not matched to a gene.

This CDR3 reads CATSRGGSYQPQHF. CDR3 coding DNA: TGTGCCACCAGCAGGGGGGGGAGTTATCAGCCCCAGCATTTT. This chain connects TRBV15 to TRBJ1-5; D might be TRBD1 (5 bases). Trimming cost V 3 bases and J 5 bases, with 11 bases left between them. This CDR3 contains 14 residues. Germline V lookup: CDR1 LNHNV, CDR2 YYDKDF (reference sequence).

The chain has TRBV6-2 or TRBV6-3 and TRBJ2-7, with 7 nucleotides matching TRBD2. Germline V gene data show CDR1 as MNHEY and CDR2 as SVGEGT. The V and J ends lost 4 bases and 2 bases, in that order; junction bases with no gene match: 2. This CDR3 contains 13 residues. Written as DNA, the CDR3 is TGTGCCAGCAGTTTAGGGACTACCTACGAGCAGTACTTC. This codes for CASSLGTTYEQYF.

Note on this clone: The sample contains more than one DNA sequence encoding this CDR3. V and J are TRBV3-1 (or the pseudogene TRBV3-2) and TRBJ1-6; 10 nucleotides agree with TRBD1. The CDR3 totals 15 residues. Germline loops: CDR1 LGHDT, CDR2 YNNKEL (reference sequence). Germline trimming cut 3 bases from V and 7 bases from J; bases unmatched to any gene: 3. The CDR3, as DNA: TGTGCCAGCAGCCAGGAGACAGGGGGCAATTCACCCCTCCACTTT. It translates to CASSQETGGNSPLHF.

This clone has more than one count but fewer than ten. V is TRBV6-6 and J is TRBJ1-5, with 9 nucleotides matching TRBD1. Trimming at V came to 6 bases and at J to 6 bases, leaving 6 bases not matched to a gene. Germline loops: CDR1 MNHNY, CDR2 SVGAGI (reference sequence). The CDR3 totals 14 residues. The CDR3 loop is CASRDRGIGQPQHF. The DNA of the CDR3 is TGTGCCAGCAGAGACAGGGGGATAGGTCAGCCCCAGCATTTT.

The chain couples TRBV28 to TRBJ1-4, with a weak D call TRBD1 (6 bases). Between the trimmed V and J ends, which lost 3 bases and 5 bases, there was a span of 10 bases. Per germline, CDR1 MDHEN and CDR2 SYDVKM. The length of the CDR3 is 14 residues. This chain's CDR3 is CASSLGGPNEKLFF. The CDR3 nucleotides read TGTGCCAGCAGTTTGGGGGGGCCGAATGAAAAACTGTTTTTT.

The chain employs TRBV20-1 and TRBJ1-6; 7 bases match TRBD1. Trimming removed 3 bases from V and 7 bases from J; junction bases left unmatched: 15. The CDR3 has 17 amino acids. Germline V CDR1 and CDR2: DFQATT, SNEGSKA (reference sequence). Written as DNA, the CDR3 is TGCAGTGCTAGTCCCAGCCAGAACAGGGGACGCAATTCACCCCTCCACTTT. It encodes CSASPSQNRGRNSPLHF.

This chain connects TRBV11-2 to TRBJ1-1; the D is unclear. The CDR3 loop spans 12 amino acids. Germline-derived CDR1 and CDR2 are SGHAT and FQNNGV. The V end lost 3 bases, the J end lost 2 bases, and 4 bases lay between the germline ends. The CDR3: CASSFPNTEAFF. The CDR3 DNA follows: TGTGCCAGCAGCTTTCCAAACACTGAAGCTTTCTTT. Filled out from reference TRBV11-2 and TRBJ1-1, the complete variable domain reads EAGVAQSPRYKIIEKRQSVAFWCNPISGHATLYWYQQILGQGPKLLIQFQNNGVVDDSQLPKDRFSAERLKGVDSTLKIQPAKLEDSAVYLCASSFPNTEAFFGQGTRLTVV.

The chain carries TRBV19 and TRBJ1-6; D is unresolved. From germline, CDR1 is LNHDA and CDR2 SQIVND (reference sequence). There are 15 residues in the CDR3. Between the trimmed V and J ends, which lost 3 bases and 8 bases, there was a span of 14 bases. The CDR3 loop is CASSMRPADHSPLHF. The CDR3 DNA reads TGTGCCAGTAGTATGCGGCCAGCGGACCATTCACCCCTCCACTTT.

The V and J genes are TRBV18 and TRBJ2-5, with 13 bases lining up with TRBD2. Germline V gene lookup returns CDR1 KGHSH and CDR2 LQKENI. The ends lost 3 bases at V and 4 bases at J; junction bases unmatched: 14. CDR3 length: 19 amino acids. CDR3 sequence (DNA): TGTGCCAGCTCACCCCGCCAACTAGCGGGAGGGCCAGGGGCAGAGACCCAGTACTTC. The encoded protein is CASSPRQLAGGPGAETQYF.

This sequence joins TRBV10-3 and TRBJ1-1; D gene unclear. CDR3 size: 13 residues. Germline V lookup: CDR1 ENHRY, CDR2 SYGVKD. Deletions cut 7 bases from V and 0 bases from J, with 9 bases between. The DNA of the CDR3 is TGTGCCATCACCGCAGGCTTGAACACTGAAGCTTTCTTT. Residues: CAITAGLNTEAFF.

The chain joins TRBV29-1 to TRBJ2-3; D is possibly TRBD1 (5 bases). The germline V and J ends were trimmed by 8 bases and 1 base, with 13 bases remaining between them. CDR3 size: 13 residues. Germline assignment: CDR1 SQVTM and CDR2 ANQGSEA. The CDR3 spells CSFYRRRTDTQYF. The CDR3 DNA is TGCAGCTTCTACAGGAGACGCACAGATACGCAGTATTTT.

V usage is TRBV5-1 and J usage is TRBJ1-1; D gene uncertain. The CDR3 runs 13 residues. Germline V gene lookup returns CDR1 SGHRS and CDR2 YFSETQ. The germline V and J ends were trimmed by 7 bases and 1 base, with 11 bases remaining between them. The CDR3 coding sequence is TGCGCCAGCCGCGCGGAGCCGAACACTGAAGCTTTCTTT. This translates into CASRAEPNTEAFF.

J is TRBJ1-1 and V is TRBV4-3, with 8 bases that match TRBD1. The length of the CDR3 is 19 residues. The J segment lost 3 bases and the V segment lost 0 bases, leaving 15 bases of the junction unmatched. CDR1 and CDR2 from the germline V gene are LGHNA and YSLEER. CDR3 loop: CASSQDRTGSTKRDTEAFF. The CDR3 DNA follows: TGCGCCAGCAGCCAAGATAGGACAGGGAGTACCAAGAGGGACACTGAAGCTTTCTTT.

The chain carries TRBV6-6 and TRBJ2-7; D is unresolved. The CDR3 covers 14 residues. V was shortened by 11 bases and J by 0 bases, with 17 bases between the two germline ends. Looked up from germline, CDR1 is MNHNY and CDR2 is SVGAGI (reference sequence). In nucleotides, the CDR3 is TGTGCCCACCAGCCGACATTCCTCTCCTACGAGCAGTACTTC. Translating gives CAHQPTFLSYEQYF.

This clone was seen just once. This CDR3 is CAGLAGVGETQYF. CDR3 DNA sequence: TGTGCCGGTCTAGCGGGGGTTGGGGAGACCCAGTACTTC. The J gene is TRBJ2-5, the V gene TRBV2; 10 bases line up with TRBD2. The CDR3 runs 13 residues. CDR1 is SNHLY and CDR2 is FYNNEI in the germline V gene. Unmatched junction bases numbered 8, after V lost 11 bases and J lost 5 bases.

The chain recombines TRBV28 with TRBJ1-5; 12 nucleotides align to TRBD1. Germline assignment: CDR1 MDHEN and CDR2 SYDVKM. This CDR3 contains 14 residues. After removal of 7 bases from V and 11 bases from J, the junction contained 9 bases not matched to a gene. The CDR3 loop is CASTSRDRGQSQHF. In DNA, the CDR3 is TGTGCCAGCACCTCCCGGGACAGGGGGCAGTCCCAGCATTTT.

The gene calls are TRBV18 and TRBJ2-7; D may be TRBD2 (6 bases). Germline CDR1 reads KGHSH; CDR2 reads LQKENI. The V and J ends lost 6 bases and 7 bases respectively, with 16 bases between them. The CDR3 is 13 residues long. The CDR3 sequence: CASSQGFGGEQYF. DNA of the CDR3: TGTGCCAGCTCCCAGGGATTCGGAGGGGAGCAGTACTTC.

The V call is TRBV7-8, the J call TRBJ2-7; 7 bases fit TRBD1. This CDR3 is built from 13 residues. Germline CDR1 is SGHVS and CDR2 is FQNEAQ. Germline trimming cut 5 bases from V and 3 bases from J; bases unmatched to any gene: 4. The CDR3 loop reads CASSRRQGYEQYF. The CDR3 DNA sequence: TGTGCCAGCAGCCGGCGACAGGGCTACGAGCAGTACTTC. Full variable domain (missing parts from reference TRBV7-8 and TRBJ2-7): GAGVSQSPRYKVAKRGQDVALRCDPISGHVSLFWYQQALGQGPEFLTYFQNEAQLDKSGLPSDRFFAERPEGSVSTLKIQRTQQEDSAVYLCASSRRQGYEQYFGPGTRLTVT.

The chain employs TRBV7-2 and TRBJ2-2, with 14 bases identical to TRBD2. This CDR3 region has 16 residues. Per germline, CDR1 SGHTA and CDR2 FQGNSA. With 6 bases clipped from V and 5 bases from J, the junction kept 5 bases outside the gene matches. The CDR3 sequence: CASSSGLAGVTGELFF. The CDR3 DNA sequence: TGTGCCAGCAGTTCGGGACTAGCGGGAGTAACCGGGGAGCTGTTTTTT. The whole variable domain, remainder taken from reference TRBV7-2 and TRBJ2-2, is GAGVSQSPSNKVTEKGKDVELRCDPISGHTALYWYRQSLGQGLEFLIYFQGNSAPDKSGLPSDRFSAERTGGSVSTLTIQRTQQEDSAVYLCASSSGLAGVTGELFFGEGSRLTVL.

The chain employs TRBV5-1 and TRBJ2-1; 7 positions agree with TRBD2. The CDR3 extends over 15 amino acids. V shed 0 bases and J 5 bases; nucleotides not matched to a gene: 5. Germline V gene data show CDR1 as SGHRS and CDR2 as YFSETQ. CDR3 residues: CASSLDLAVNNEQFF. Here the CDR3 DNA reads TGCGCCAGCAGCTTGGATCTAGCGGTGAACAATGAGCAGTTCTTC.